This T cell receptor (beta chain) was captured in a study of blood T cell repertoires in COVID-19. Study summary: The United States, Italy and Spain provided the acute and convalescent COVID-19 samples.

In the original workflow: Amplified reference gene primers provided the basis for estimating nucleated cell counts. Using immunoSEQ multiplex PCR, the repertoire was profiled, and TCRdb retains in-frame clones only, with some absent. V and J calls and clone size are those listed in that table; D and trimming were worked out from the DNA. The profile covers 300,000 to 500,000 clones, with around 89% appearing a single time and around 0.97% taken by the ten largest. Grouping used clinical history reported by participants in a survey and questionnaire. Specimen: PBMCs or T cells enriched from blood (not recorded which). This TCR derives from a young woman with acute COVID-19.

CDR3 region: CSVEGGQGKDYEQYF. DNA for the CDR3: TGCAGCGTTGAAGGAGGACAGGGAAAGGACTACGAGCAGTACTTC. The chain combines TRBV29-1 with TRBJ2-7; 8 bases fit TRBD1. CDR1 is SQVTM, CDR2 ANQGSEA, per germline. The V gene end was trimmed by 1 base and the J gene end by 3 bases; junction bases not matched to a gene: 8. CDR3 length: 15 residues.